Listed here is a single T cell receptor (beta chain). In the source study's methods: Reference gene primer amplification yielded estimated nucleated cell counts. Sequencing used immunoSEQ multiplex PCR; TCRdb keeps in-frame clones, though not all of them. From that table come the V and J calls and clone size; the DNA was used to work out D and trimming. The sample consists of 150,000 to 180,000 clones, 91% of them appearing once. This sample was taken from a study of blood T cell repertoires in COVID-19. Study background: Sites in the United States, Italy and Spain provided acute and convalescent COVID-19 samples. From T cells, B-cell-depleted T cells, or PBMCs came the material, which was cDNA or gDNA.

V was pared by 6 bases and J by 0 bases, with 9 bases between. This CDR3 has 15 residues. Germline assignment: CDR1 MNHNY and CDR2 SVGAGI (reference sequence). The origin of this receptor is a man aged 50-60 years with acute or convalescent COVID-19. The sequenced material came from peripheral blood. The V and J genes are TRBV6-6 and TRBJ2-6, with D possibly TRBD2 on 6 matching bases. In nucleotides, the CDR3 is TGTGCCAGCAGCAACGGGGGCTCTGGGGCCAACGTCCTGACTTTC. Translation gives CASSNGGSGANVLTF.